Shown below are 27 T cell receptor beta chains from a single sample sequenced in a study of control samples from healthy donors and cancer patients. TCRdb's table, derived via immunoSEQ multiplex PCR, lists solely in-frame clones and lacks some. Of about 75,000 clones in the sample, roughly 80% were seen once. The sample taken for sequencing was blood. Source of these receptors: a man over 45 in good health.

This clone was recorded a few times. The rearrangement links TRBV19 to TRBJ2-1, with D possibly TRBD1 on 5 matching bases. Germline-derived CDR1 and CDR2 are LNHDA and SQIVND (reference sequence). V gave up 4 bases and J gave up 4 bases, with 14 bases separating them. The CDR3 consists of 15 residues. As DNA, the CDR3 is TGTGCCAGTAGTACCACGGGTGGACATTACAATGAGCAGTTCTTC. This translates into CASSTTGGHYNEQFF.

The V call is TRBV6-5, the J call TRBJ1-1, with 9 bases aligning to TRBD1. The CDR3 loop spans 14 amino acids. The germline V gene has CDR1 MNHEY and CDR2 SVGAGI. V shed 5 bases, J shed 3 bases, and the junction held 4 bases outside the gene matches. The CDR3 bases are TGTGCCAGCAGTCCAGACAGGGGGGACACTGAAGCTTTCTTT. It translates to CASSPDRGDTEAFF.

The CDR3: CASSVGDSGNTQYF. Written as DNA, the CDR3 is TGTGCCAGTAGTGTAGGGGATAGCGGGAATACGCAGTATTTT. The chain has TRBV19 and TRBJ2-3; 8 bases agree with TRBD2. V lost 5 bases, J lost 7 bases, and 8 bases stayed unmatched. This CDR3 is built from 14 residues. Looked up from germline, CDR1 is LNHDA and CDR2 is SQIVND (reference sequence).

The CDR3 spells CASSLGRNQPQHF. The CDR3 DNA reads as TGTGCCAGCAGCTTGGGGAGGAATCAGCCCCAGCATTTT. V and J are TRBV5-6 and TRBJ1-5; D call uncertain. Germline CDR1 SGHDT, CDR2 YYEEEE. CDR3 length equals 13 residues. Deletions cut 0 bases from V and 4 bases from J, with 5 bases between.

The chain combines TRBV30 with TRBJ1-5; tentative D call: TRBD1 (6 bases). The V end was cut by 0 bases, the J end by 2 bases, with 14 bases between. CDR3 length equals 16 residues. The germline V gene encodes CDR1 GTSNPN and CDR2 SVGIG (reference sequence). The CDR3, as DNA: TGTGCCTGGAGTGTACTGGGGGCAGGGGGCAATCAGCCCCAGCATTTT. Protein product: CAWSVLGAGGNQPQHF. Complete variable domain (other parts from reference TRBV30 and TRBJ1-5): SQTIHQWPATLVQPVGSPLSLECTVEGTSNPNLYWYRQAAGRGLQLLFYSVGIGQISSEVPQNLSASRPQDRQFILSSKKLLLSDSGFYLCAWSVLGAGGNQPQHFGDGTRLSIL.

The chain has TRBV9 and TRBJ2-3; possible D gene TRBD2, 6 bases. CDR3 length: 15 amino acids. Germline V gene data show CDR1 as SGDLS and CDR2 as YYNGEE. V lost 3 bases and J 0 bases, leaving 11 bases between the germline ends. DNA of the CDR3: TGTGCCAGCAGCGAGAGGGGACTGAGCACAGATACGCAGTATTTT. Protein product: CASSERGLSTDTQYF.

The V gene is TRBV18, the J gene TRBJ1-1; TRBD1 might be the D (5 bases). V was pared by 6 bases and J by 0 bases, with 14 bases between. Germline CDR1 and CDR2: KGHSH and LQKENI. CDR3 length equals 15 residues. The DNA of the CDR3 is TGTGCCAGCTCTCCGTCGCGGGGGGTGAACACTGAAGCTTTCTTT. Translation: CASSPSRGVNTEAFF. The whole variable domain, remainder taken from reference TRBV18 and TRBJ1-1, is NAGVMQNPRHLVRRRGQEARLRCSPMKGHSHVYWYRQLPEEGLKFMVYLQKENIIDESGMPKERFSAEFPKEGPSILRIQQVVRGDSAAYFCASSPSRGVNTEAFFGQGTRLTVV.

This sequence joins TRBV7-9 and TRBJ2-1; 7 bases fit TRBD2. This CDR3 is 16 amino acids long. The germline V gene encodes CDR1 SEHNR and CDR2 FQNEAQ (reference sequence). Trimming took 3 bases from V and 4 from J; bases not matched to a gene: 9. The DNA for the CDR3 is TGTGCCAGCAGCTTGTTTCCTAGCGGAGAGTACAATGAGCAGTTCTTC. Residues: CASSLFPSGEYNEQFF.

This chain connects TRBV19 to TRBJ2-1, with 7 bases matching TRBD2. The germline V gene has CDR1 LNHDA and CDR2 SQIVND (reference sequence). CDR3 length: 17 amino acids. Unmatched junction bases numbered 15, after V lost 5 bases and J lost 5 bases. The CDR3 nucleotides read TGTGCCAGTAGTCTCCCCCGGTCTAGCGGCAAAGACAATGAGCAGTTCTTC. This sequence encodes CASSLPRSSGKDNEQFF.

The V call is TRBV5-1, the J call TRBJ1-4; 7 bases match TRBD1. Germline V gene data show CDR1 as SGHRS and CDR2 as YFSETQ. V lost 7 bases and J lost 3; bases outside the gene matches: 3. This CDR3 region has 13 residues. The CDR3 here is CASSGTANEKLFF. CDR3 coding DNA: TGCGCCAGCTCCGGGACAGCTAATGAAAAACTGTTTTTT.

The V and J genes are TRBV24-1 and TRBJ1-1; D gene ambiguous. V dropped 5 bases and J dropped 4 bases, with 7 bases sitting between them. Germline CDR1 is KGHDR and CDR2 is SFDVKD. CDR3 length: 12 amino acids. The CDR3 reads CATSASGTEAFF. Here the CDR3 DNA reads TGTGCCACCAGTGCGAGTGGCACTGAAGCTTTCTTT.

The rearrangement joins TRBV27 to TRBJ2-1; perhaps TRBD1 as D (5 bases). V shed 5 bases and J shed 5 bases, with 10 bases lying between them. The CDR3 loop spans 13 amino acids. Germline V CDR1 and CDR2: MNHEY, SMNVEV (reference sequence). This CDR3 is CASSQGVHNEQFF. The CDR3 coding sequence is TGTGCCAGCAGTCAAGGGGTTCACAATGAGCAGTTCTTC.

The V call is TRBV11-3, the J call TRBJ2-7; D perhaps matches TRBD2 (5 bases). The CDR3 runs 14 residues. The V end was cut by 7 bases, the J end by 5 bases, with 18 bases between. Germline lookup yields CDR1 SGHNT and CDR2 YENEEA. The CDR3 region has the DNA TGTGCCAGCACCTTTCATGGAGGCCGGAACGAGCAGTACTTC. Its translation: CASTFHGGRNEQYF.

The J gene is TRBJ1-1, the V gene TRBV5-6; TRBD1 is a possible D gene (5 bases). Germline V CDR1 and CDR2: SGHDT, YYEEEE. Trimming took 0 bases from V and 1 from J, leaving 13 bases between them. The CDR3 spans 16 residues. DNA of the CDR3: TGTGCCAGCAGCTTGGCTCCAGGGAGACCGAACACTGAAGCTTTCTTT. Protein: CASSLAPGRPNTEAFF.

CDR3 DNA: TGTGCCAGCAGCTCACCCGGACTAGCGGGAGACGTGAGTGAGCAGTTCTTC. Protein sequence: CASSSPGLAGDVSEQFF. This chain uses TRBV11-3 with TRBJ2-1, with TRBD2 matching over 13 bases. The CDR3 is made up of 17 amino acids. Germline CDR1 is SGHNT and CDR2 is YENEEA. The V gene end was trimmed by 4 bases and the J gene end by 9 bases; junction bases not matched to a gene: 12. Complete variable domain (other parts from reference TRBV11-3 and TRBJ2-1): EAGVVQSPRYKIIEKKQPVAFWCNPISGHNTLYWYLQNLGQGPELLIRYENEEAVDDSQLPKDRFSAERLKGVDSTLKIQPAELGDSAVYLCASSSPGLAGDVSEQFFGPGTRLTVL.

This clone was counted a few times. The CDR3 DNA reads as TGTGCCAGCAGCACCACAGGGATCGCCTACGAGCAGTACTTC. It translates to CASSTTGIAYEQYF. The V and J genes are TRBV6-6 and TRBJ2-7, with a possible D match to TRBD1 (6 bases). Trimming left V 6 bases short and J 2 bases short, with 14 bases between. CDR3 size: 14 residues. From germline, CDR1 is MNHNY and CDR2 SVGAGI (reference sequence).

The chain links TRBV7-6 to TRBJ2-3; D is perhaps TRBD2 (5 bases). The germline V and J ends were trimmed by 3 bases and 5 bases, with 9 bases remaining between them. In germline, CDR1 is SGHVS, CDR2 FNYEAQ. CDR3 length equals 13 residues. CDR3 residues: CASSLRRVDTQYF. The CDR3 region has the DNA TGTGCCAGCAGCTTGAGGCGGGTAGATACGCAGTATTTT.

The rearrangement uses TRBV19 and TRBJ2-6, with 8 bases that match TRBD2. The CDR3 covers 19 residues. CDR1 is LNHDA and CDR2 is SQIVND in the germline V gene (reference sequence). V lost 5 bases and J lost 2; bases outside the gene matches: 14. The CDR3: CASSSQGASGRAGANVLTF. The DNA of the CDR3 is TGTGCCAGTAGTTCCCAAGGAGCTAGCGGGCGAGCTGGGGCCAACGTCCTGACTTTC.

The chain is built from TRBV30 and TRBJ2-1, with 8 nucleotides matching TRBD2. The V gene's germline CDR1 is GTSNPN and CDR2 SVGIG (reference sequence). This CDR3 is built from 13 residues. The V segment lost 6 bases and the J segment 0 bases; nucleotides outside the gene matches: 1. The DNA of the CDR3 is TGTGCCTGTGGGACTAGCTCCTACAATGAGCAGTTCTTC. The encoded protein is CACGTSSYNEQFF.

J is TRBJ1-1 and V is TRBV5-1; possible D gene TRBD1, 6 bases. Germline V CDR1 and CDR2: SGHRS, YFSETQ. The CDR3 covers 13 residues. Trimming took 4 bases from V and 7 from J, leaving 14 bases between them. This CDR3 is CASSPYQDSEAFF. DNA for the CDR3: TGCGCCAGCAGCCCATATCAGGACAGTGAAGCTTTCTTT. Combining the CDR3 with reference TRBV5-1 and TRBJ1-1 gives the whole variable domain KAGVTQTPRYLIKTRGQQVTLSCSPISGHRSVSWYQQTPGQGLQFLFEYFSETQRNKGNFPGRFSGRQFSNSRSEMNVSTLELGDSALYLCASSPYQDSEAFFGQGTRLTVV.

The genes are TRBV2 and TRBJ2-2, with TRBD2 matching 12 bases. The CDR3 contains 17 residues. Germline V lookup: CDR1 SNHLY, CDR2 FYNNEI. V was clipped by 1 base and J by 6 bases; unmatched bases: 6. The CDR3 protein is CASSEDPSGRAAGELFF. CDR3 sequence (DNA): TGTGCCAGCAGTGAAGACCCTAGCGGGAGGGCCGCCGGGGAGCTGTTTTTT.

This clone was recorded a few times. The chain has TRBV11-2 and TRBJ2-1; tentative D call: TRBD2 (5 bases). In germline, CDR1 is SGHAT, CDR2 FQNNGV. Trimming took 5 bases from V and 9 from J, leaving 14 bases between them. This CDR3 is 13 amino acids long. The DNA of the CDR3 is TGTGCCAGCAGCCCTAGGACTTATCCTGAGCAGTTCTTC. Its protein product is CASSPRTYPEQFF.

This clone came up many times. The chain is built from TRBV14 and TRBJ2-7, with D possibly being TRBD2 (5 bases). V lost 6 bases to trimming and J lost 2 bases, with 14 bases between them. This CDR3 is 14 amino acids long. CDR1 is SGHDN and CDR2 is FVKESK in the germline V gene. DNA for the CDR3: TGTGCCAGCAGGCCCGCCTGGGGAGCCTACGAGCAGTACTTC. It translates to CASRPAWGAYEQYF. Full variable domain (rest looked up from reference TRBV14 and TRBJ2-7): EAGVTQFPSHSVIEKGQTVTLRCDPISGHDNLYWYRRVMGKEIKFLLHFVKESKQDESGMPNNRFLAERTGGTYSTLKVQPAELEDSGVYFCASRPAWGAYEQYFGPGTRLTVT.

DNA for the CDR3: TGTGCCAGCAGTGAATGGGCTAGCGGGTACAATGAGCAGTTCTTC. The encoded protein is CASSEWASGYNEQFF. V and J are TRBV2 and TRBJ2-1, with 8 bases fitting TRBD2. This CDR3 region has 15 residues. The J segment lost 4 bases and the V segment lost 2 bases, leaving 4 bases of the junction unmatched. The germline V gene has CDR1 SNHLY and CDR2 FYNNEI.

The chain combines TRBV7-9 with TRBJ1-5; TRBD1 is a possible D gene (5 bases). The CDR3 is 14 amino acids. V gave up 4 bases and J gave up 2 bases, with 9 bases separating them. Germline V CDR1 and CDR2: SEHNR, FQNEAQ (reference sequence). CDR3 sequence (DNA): TGTGCCAGCAGCTCGGACAACGGCAATCAGCCCCAGCATTTT. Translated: CASSSDNGNQPQHF.

This CDR3 is CASTLRLDYNSPLHF. In nucleotides, the CDR3 is TGTGCCAGTACCCTCCGCCTCGACTATAATTCACCCCTCCACTTT. This chain uses TRBV19 with TRBJ1-6; D is ambiguous. The V end was cut by 7 bases, the J end by 3 bases, with 13 bases between. The CDR3 is 15 residues long. The germline V gene has CDR1 LNHDA and CDR2 SQIVND (reference sequence).

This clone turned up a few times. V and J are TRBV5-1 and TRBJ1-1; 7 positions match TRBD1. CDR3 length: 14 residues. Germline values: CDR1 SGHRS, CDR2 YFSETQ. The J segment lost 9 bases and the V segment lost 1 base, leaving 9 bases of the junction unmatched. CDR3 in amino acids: CASSLLEGAHKAFF. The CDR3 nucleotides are TGCGCCAGCAGCTTGTTGGAGGGGGCCCACAAAGCTTTCTTT.